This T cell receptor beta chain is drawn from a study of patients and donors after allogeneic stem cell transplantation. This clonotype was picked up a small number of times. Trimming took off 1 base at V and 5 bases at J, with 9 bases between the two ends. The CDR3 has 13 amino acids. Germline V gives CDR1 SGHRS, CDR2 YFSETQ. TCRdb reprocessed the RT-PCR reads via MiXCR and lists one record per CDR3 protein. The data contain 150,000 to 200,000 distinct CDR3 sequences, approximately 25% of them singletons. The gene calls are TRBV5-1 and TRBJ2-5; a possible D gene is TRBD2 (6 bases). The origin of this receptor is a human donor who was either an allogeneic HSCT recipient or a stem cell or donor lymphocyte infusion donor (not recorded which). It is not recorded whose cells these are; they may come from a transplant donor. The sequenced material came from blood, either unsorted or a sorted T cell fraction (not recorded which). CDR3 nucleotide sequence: TGCGCCAGCAGCTTGCCGGGGGAGGAGACCCAGTACTTC. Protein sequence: CASSLPGEETQYF.